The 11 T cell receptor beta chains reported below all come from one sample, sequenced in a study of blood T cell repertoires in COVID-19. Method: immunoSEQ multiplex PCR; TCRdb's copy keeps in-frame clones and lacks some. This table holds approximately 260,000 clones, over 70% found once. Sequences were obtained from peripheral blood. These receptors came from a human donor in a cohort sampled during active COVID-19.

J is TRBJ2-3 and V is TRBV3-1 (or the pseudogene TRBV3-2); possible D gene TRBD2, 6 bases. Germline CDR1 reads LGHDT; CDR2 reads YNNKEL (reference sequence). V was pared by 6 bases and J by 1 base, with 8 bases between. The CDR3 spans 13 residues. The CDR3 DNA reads TGTGCCAGCAGGACGGGGGGCACAGATACGCAGTATTTT. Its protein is CASRTGGTDTQYF.

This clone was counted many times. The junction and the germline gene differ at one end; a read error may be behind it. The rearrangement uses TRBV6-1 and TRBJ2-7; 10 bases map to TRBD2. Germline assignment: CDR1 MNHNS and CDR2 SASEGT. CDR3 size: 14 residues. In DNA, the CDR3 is TGTGCCAGCAGTGAAATGGCTAGCGGGAGTCCTCTCGACTTC. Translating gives CASSEMASGSPLDF.

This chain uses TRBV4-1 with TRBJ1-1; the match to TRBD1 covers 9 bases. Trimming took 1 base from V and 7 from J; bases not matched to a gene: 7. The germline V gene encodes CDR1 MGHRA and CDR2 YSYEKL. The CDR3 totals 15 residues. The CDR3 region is CASSQGGQGLYEAFF. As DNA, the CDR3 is TGCGCCAGCAGCCAAGGGGGACAGGGACTCTATGAAGCTTTCTTT.

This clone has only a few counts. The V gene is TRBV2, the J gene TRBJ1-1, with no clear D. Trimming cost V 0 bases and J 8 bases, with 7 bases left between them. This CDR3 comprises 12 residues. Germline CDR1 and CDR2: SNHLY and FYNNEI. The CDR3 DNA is TGTGCCAGCAGTGAAGCCAGGAGGGAAGCTTTCTTT. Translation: CASSEARREAFF.

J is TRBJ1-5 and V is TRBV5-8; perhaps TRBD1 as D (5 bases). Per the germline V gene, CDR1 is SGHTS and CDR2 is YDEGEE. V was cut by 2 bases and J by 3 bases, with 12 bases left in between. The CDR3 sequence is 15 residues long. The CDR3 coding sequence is TGTGCCAGCAGCTTATCGGACACCTACAATCAGCCCCAGCATTTT. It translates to CASSLSDTYNQPQHF.

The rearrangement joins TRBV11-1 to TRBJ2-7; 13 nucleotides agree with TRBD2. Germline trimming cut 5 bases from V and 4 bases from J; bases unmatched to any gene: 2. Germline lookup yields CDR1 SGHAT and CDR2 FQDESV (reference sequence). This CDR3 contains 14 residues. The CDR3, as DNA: TGTGCCAGCAGCCGGACTAGCGGGAGATACGAGCAGTACTTC. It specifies CASSRTSGRYEQYF.

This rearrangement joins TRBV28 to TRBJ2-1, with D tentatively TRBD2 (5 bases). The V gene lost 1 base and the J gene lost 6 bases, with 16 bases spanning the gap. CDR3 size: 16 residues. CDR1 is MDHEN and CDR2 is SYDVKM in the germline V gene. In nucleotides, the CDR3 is TGTGCCAGCAGTTTATCCCCCGGGGTCGCCGGCAATGAGCAGTTCTTC. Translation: CASSLSPGVAGNEQFF.

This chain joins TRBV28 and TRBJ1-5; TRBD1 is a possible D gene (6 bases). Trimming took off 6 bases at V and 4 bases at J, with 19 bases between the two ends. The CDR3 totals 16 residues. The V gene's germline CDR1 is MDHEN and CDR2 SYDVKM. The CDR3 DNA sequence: TGTGCCAGCAGCAGTTTACGGGGGGCTCGAAATCAGCCCCAGCATTTT. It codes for CASSSLRGARNQPQHF.

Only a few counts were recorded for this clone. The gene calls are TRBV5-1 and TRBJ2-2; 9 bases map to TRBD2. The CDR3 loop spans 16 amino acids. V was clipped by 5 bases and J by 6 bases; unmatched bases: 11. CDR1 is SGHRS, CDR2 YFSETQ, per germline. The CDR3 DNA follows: TGCGCCAGCAGATCAGAGCCGGGACTAGCATCCGGGGAGCTGTTTTTT. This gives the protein CASRSEPGLASGELFF.

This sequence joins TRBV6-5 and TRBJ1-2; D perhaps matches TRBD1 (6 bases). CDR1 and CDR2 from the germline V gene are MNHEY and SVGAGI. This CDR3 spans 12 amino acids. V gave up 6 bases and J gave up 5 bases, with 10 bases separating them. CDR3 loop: CASSGQLYGYTF. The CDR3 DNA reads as TGTGCCAGCAGCGGACAGCTATATGGCTACACCTTC.

In DNA form, the CDR3 reads TGTGCCAGCAGTGCGACTAGCGGTGCGGAGACCCAGTACTTC. It specifies CASSATSGAETQYF. The genes are TRBV6-4 and TRBJ2-5; TRBD2 matches 9 bases. Trimming took 4 bases from V and 5 from J; bases not matched to a gene: 5. The germline V gene encodes CDR1 MRHNA and CDR2 SNTAGT. The length of the CDR3 is 14 residues.